The 7 T cell receptor beta chains below come from one sample, sequenced in a study of cytomegalovirus exposure and HLA in healthy donors. The PCR contained 60 Vbeta and 13 Jbeta primers. The repertoire was sequenced with immunoSEQ multiplex PCR; TCRdb's copy has only in-frame clones and lacks some. The sample has fewer than 200,000 clones; roughly 87% are singletons. The sequenced material came from PBMCs. These receptors all stem from a girl in the first two years of life in good health and CMV-seronegative.

The sample holds one count of this clone. The chain employs TRBV29-1 and TRBJ1-2; D remains ambiguous. Germline loops: CDR1 SQVTM, CDR2 ANQGSEA. The CDR3 sequence is 13 residues long. Trimming stripped 4 bases from V and 2 bases from J, with 11 bases between. CDR3 DNA: TGCAGCGTTGCGCACCAAGCGAACTATGGCTACACCTTC. Its protein product is CSVAHQANYGYTF.

The J gene is TRBJ1-1, the V gene TRBV11-3; D is undetermined. The V end was cut by 3 bases, the J end by 3 bases, with 5 bases between. Germline V gene data show CDR1 as SGHNT and CDR2 as YENEEA. The CDR3 length is 12 residues. Here the CDR3 reads CASSFSYTEAFF. The CDR3 nucleotides read TGTGCCAGCAGCTTCAGTTACACTGAAGCTTTCTTT.

This clone has more than one count but fewer than ten. V is TRBV7-9 and J is TRBJ1-1; no reliable D call. Trimming removed 2 bases at V and 5 bases at J, with 9 bases between. This CDR3 has 13 residues. Germline assignment: CDR1 SEHNR and CDR2 FQNEAQ (reference sequence). CDR3 residues: CASSLREATEAFF. As DNA, the CDR3 is TGTGCCAGCAGCTTACGGGAGGCAACTGAAGCTTTCTTT.

This clone appeared a single time. V usage is TRBV30 and J usage is TRBJ2-3; TRBD2 matches at 8 bases. V lost 2 bases, J lost 2 bases, and 6 bases stayed unmatched. Germline lookup yields CDR1 GTSNPN and CDR2 SVGIG (reference sequence). The CDR3 is 15 residues long. CDR3 in DNA: TGTGCCTGGAGTAAGGGACTAGGCTACACAGATACGCAGTATTTT. Protein sequence: CAWSKGLGYTDTQYF.

The chain combines TRBV5-1 with TRBJ1-4; possible D gene TRBD1, 5 bases. The germline CDR1 and CDR2 sequences are SGHRS and YFSETQ. The CDR3 length is 15 residues. V lost 0 bases and J lost 6, with 12 bases in between. The CDR3 spells CASSLEETGDEKLFF. CDR3 bases: TGCGCCAGCAGCTTGGAGGAGACGGGGGATGAAAAACTGTTTTTT.

This clone was observed once. The V call is TRBV7-9, the J call TRBJ2-7; 8 bases map to TRBD2. The CDR3 length is 15 residues. The J segment lost 6 bases and the V segment lost 2 bases, leaving 9 bases of the junction unmatched. The germline V gene encodes CDR1 SEHNR and CDR2 FQNEAQ (reference sequence). In DNA form, the CDR3 reads TGTGCCAGCAGCTTACACCCGGGAGGGCCCCCCGAGCAGTACTTC. Translating it yields CASSLHPGGPPEQYF.

V and J are TRBV28 and TRBJ2-5; TRBD1 agrees at 7 bases. Germline CDR1 is MDHEN and CDR2 is SYDVKM. V shed 3 bases and J 3 bases; nucleotides not matched to a gene: 7. There are 15 residues in the CDR3. In DNA form, the CDR3 reads TGTGCCAGCAGTTTTCCCAGACAGGGAAAAGAGACCCAGTACTTC. As protein: CASSFPRQGKETQYF.